This is a list of T cell receptor beta chains from one sample in a study of blood T cell repertoires in COVID-19. Sequencing used immunoSEQ multiplex PCR; TCRdb keeps in-frame clones, though not all of them. Of some 180,000 clones in the sample, more than 70% are singletons; the top ten hold approximately 19%. The specimen was peripheral blood. These receptors were collected from a woman in her 70s who had recovered from COVID-19. CDR3s include the opening cysteine and the closing phenylalanine or tryptophan. Each record gives: clone size, V gene, D gene, J gene, CDR3 protein, CDR3 DNA. The D gene is left open where the match is weak. Part of the rows lack a size; the others show once, few, many or a class for expanded clones.

-	TRBV6-5	-	TRBJ1-6	CASNRSPYNSPLHF	TGTGCCAGCAACAGGAGTCCCTATAATTCACCCCTCCACTTT
-	TRBV2	TRBD1	TRBJ1-5	CASSEMTGGDQPQHF	TGTGCCAGCAGTGAGATGACAGGGGGCGATCAGCCCCAGCATTTT
-	TRBV7-8	-	TRBJ1-5	CASSLRFATAKNQPQHF	TGTGCCAGCAGCTTAAGATTTGCGACAGCCAAGAATCAGCCCCAGCATTTT
-	TRBV30	-	TRBJ1-6	CAWTRRLGLDSPLHF	TGTGCCTGGACCCGCCGACTCGGTTTGGATTCACCCCTCCACTTT
few	TRBV2	-	TRBJ2-3	CASRVETGGTQYF	TGTGCCAGCAGGGTTGAGACAGGCGGTACGCAGTATTTT
-	TRBV18	TRBD1	TRBJ2-2	CASSPTGTGSNTGELFF	TGTGCCAGCTCACCGACCGGGACAGGGTCGAACACCGGGGAGCTGTTTTTT
-	TRBV3-1/TRBV3-2	-	TRBJ1-4	CASSQGGLIAANEKLFF	TGTGCCAGCAGCCAAGGTGGCCTTATTGCGGCTAATGAAAAACTGTTTTTT
-	TRBV5-1	-	TRBJ1-3	CASSPGISGNTIYF	TGCGCCAGCAGCCCCGGGATCTCTGGAAACACCATATATTTT
-	TRBV7-8	-	TRBJ2-3	CASSLRTRGTDTQYF	TGTGCCAGCAGCTTACGTACGAGAGGTACAGATACGCAGTATTTT
-	TRBV7-9	TRBD1	TRBJ2-3	CASSPGTVADTQYF	TGTGCCAGCAGCCCCGGGACAGTGGCAGATACGCAGTATTTT
-	TRBV27	-	TRBJ1-6	CATPVSGRPNSPLHF	TGTGCCACCCCGGTAAGTGGCAGGCCAAATTCACCCCTCCACTTT
-	TRBV30	-	TRBJ1-1	CAWSVPREDTEAFF	TGTGCCTGGAGTGTTCCCCGGGAGGACACTGAAGCTTTCTTT
-	TRBV2	-	TRBJ1-2	CASSEEGAGYGYTF	TGTGCCAGCAGTGAAGAGGGCGCGGGCTATGGCTACACCTTC
few	TRBV5-1	-	TRBJ1-1	CASSLAPSGGGTEAFF	TGCGCCAGCAGCTTGGCCCCCTCGGGGGGGGGCACTGAAGCTTTCTTT
-	TRBV7-2	TRBD1	TRBJ1-2	CASTPGTGGSLGGYTF	TGTGCCAGCACCCCCGGGACAGGGGGCAGTTTGGGAGGCTACACCTTC
-	TRBV6-5	-	TRBJ2-7	CASRGTYEQYF	TGTGCCAGCCGGGGTACCTACGAGCAGTACTTC
once	TRBV3-1/TRBV3-2	-	TRBJ2-5	CASSPRGETQYF	TGTGCCAGCAGCCCAAGGGGGGAGACCCAGTACTTC
-	TRBV5-1	-	TRBJ1-2	CASSTSQGGGYTF	TGCGCCAGCAGCACGAGTCAGGGAGGGGGCTACACCTTC
-	TRBV28	TRBD1	TRBJ2-7	CASSPDRESSYEQYF	TGTGCCAGCAGTCCCGACAGGGAAAGCTCCTACGAGCAGTACTTC
-	TRBV12-3/TRBV12-4	-	TRBJ1-6	CASSPGRVIHF	TGTGCCAGCAGCCCAGGCAGGGTGATCCACTTT
-	TRBV6-4	-	TRBJ2-7	CASSPLASPSYEQYF	TGTGCCAGCAGCCCCCTAGCTTCCCCGTCCTACGAGCAGTACTTC
-	TRBV4-2	-	TRBJ2-7	CASSQGTQDRSYEQYF	TGTGCCAGCAGCCAAGGTACCCAAGACAGGAGCTACGAGCAGTACTTC
-	TRBV5-1	-	TRBJ1-4	CASSPTPGDPNEKLFF	TGCGCCAGCAGCCCAACCCCAGGGGATCCTAATGAAAAACTGTTTTTT
-	TRBV4-2	TRBD2	TRBJ2-3	CASSQAPTSGGNTDTQYF	TGTGCCAGCAGCCAAGCCCCGACTAGCGGGGGCAACACAGATACGCAGTATTTT